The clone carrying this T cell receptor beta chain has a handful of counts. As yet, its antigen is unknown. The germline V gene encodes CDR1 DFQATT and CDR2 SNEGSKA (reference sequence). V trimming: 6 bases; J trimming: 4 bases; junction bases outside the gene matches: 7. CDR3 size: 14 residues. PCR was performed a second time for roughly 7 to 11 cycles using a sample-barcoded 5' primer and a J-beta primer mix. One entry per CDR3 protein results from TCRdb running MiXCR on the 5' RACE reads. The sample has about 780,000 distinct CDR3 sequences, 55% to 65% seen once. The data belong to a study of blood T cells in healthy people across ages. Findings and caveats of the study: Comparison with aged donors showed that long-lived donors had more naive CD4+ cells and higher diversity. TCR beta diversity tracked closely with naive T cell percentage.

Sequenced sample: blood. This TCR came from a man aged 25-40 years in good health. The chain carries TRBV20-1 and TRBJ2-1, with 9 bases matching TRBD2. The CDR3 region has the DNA TGCAGTGCCCCGACTAGCGGACGATACAATGAGCAGTTCTTC. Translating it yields CSAPTSGRYNEQFF.